The 30 T cell receptor beta chains below all came from one sample that was sequenced in a study of control samples from healthy donors and cancer patients. The data were produced by immunoSEQ multiplex PCR, yet TCRdb's version contains in-frame clones alone and is incomplete. The table lists 120,000 to 150,000 clones, 80% to 95% of them singletons, with approximately 3% in the top ten. The sample was blood. These receptors were taken from a man younger than 45 in good health.

The CDR3 DNA is TGCGCCAGCAGCCCGAAGGGACAGGGGGCAGGACTGTTTTTT. It translates to CASSPKGQGAGLFF. V usage is TRBV5-1 and J usage is TRBJ1-4; 12 bases line up with TRBD1. Germline-derived CDR1 and CDR2 are SGHRS and YFSETQ. The CDR3 contains 14 residues. Trimming took 4 bases from V and 13 from J; bases not matched to a gene: 8.

This clone was observed once. This chain connects TRBV7-2 to TRBJ2-7; tentatively, D is TRBD1 or TRBD2 (6 bases each). Germline-derived CDR1 and CDR2 are SGHTA and FQGNSA. The CDR3 contains 15 residues. V shed 2 bases and J shed 2 bases, with 13 bases lying between them. Here the CDR3 DNA reads TGTGCCAGCAGCTTATCGCCGGGGGCTACCTACGAGCAGTACTTC. It is translated as CASSLSPGATYEQYF.

The CDR3 DNA sequence: TGTGCCAGCAGCTTATGGACAGGCCCTTCTAACTATGGCTACACCTTC. As protein: CASSLWTGPSNYGYTF. V and J are TRBV7-9 and TRBJ1-2; 7 bases map to TRBD1. The CDR3 extends over 16 amino acids. The J segment lost 0 bases and the V segment lost 2 bases, leaving 6 bases of the junction unmatched. Germline V CDR1 and CDR2: SEHNR, FQNEAQ (reference sequence).

This chain joins TRBV5-1 and TRBJ2-5; possibly TRBD1 for D (6 bases). CDR1 is SGHRS and CDR2 is YFSETQ in the germline V gene. This CDR3 region has 15 residues. The V gene lost 0 bases and the J gene lost 4 bases, with 13 bases spanning the gap. Written as DNA, the CDR3 is TGCGCCAGCAGCTTGGGGTCTGGGGGCTTAGAGACCCAGTACTTC. Protein: CASSLGSGGLETQYF.

V gene TRBV6-5 combines with J gene TRBJ1-1; 10 bases line up with TRBD1. Germline CDR1 and CDR2: MNHEY and SVGAGI. This CDR3 spans 16 amino acids. V trimming: 3 bases; J trimming: 9 bases; junction bases outside the gene matches: 13. In DNA form, the CDR3 reads TGTGCCAGCAGTTATTCCCCCGACAGGGGGCCGGCTAAAGCTTTCTTT. Protein: CASSYSPDRGPAKAFF.

This clone was seen only a few times. CDR3 sequence reads: CATSTGGATQHF. The DNA for the CDR3 is TGTGCCACTTCGACAGGGGGCGCGACCCAGCATTTT. This sequence joins TRBV27 and TRBJ1-5; 10 positions agree with TRBD1. The germline CDR1 and CDR2 sequences are MNHEY and SMNVEV (reference sequence). CDR3 length equals 12 residues. The V gene end was trimmed by 10 bases and the J gene end by 11 bases; junction bases not matched to a gene: 8.

This chain links TRBV6-5 with TRBJ1-2; the D gene is possibly TRBD1 (5 bases). The germline gives CDR1 MNHEY, CDR2 SVGAGI. Trimming left V 3 bases short and J 3 bases short, with 14 bases between. This CDR3 comprises 15 residues. DNA for the CDR3: TGTGCCAGCAGTTATACAGACAGCGGTCACTATGGCTACACCTTC. Its translation is CASSYTDSGHYGYTF.

The V and J genes are TRBV4-1 and TRBJ1-3; 8 positions match TRBD1. CDR1 is MGHRA, CDR2 YSYEKL, per germline. This CDR3 is built from 17 residues. With V trimmed by 1 base and J by 3 bases, 8 bases remained unmatched. This chain's CDR3 is CASSQGQGWGGGNTIYF. The CDR3 DNA is TGCGCCAGCAGCCAAGGACAGGGGTGGGGGGGTGGAAACACCATATATTTT.

The rearrangement joins TRBV24-1 to TRBJ2-4, with D possibly TRBD1 on 6 matching bases. The germline CDR1 and CDR2 sequences are KGHDR and SFDVKD. The CDR3 loop spans 13 amino acids. Trimming removed 5 bases at V and 5 bases at J, with 9 bases between. The CDR3: CATSGRTENIQYF. In DNA, the CDR3 is TGTGCCACCAGTGGACGGACAGAAAACATTCAGTACTTC.

The rearrangement joins TRBV10-3 to TRBJ2-1, with 10 bases identical to TRBD2. The V gene end was trimmed by 7 bases and the J gene end by 2 bases; junction bases not matched to a gene: 5. Germline CDR1 and CDR2: ENHRY and SYGVKD. The CDR3 covers 15 residues. CDR3 coding DNA: TGTGCCATCAAAACTAGCGGGGAACCCTACAATGAGCAGTTCTTC. Protein: CAIKTSGEPYNEQFF.

The chain links TRBV10-1 to TRBJ1-1; weak D call: TRBD1 (6 bases). This CDR3 spans 13 amino acids. V lost 5 bases to trimming and J lost 0 bases, with 7 bases between them. Germline-derived CDR1 and CDR2 are WNHNN and SYGVQD (reference sequence). The chain's CDR3 is CASSQGLNTEAFF. CDR3 in DNA: TGCGCCAGCAGTCAGGGGTTGAACACTGAAGCTTTCTTT.

J is TRBJ2-7 and V is TRBV7-2; 7 nucleotides align to TRBD2. Germline lookup yields CDR1 SGHTA and CDR2 FQGNSA. This CDR3 spans 14 amino acids. Losses at the gene ends were 5 bases for V and 3 bases for J; bases not matched to a gene: 7. The CDR3 DNA reads as TGTGCCAGCAGCCCCGGACTAGTCGTCTACGAGCAGTACTTC. Its translation: CASSPGLVVYEQYF. The whole variable domain, remainder taken from reference TRBV7-2 and TRBJ2-7, is GAGVSQSPSNKVTEKGKDVELRCDPISGHTALYWYRQSLGQGLEFLIYFQGNSAPDKSGLPSDRFSAERTGGSVSTLTIQRTQQEDSAVYLCASSPGLVVYEQYFGPGTRLTVT.

The chain uses TRBV29-1 and TRBJ1-1; TRBD1 aligns across 7 bases. The CDR3 spans 12 residues. The germline V gene has CDR1 SQVTM and CDR2 ANQGSEA. Unmatched junction bases numbered 6, after V lost 8 bases and J lost 3 bases. CDR3 in amino acids: CSFRQGYTEAFF. CDR3 nucleotide sequence: TGCAGCTTCAGACAGGGATACACTGAAGCTTTCTTT.

The V call is TRBV30, the J call TRBJ2-2; D could derive from TRBD1 or TRBD2 (5 bases each). Trimming left V 3 bases short and J 4 bases short, with 9 bases between. CDR1 and CDR2 from the germline V gene are GTSNPN and SVGIG (reference sequence). This CDR3 has 13 residues. The DNA for the CDR3 is TGTGCCTGGAGACCAGGGAGCACCGGGGAGCTGTTTTTT. Residues: CAWRPGSTGELFF.

This chain connects TRBV6-5 to TRBJ2-3; 8 nucleotides line up with TRBD1. Germline trimming cut 0 bases from V and 5 bases from J; bases unmatched to any gene: 4. Per the germline V gene, CDR1 is MNHEY and CDR2 is SVGAGI. This CDR3 has 15 residues. CDR3 region: CASSYSIGQGDTQYF. The CDR3 nucleotides are TGTGCCAGCAGTTACTCGATAGGACAGGGAGATACGCAGTATTTT.

The V and J genes are TRBV20-1 and TRBJ2-3; 13 nucleotides line up with TRBD2. The CDR3 sequence is 16 residues long. Germline lookup yields CDR1 DFQATT and CDR2 SNEGSKA (reference sequence). V lost 3 bases and J lost 10; bases outside the gene matches: 13. The CDR3 sequence is CSASLLGTSGVGAQYF. In DNA form, the CDR3 reads TGCAGTGCTAGTCTTTTAGGGACTAGCGGGGTTGGTGCGCAGTATTTT.

V usage is TRBV5-1 and J usage is TRBJ1-5, with 7 bases that match TRBD1. The junction had 6 bases not matched to a gene; V was cut back by 2 bases and J by 7 bases. From germline, CDR1 is SGHRS and CDR2 YFSETQ. CDR3 length: 14 residues. DNA for the CDR3: TGCGCCAGCAGCTTACAGGGGACGGGACAGCCCCAGCATTTT. Protein product: CASSLQGTGQPQHF.

The chain links TRBV7-2 to TRBJ1-1; the match to TRBD1 covers 7 bases. CDR1 is SGHTA and CDR2 is FQGNSA in the germline V gene. CDR3 size: 15 residues. Trimming cost V 2 bases and J 4 bases; bases outside gene matches: 7. CDR3 residues: CASSLFGAGGTEAFF. CDR3 nucleotide sequence: TGTGCCAGCAGCTTATTTGGGGCAGGGGGCACTGAAGCTTTCTTT.

The chain couples TRBV11-3 to TRBJ1-2; TRBD1 agrees at 9 bases. The trim removed 4 bases at V and 4 bases at J, leaving 4 bases unmatched. The CDR3 extends over 14 amino acids. Germline-derived CDR1 and CDR2 are SGHNT and YENEEA. DNA for the CDR3: TGTGCCAGCAGCTCCGGACAGGGGCCCTATGGCTACACCTTC. This sequence encodes CASSSGQGPYGYTF.

This chain links TRBV27 with TRBJ1-2, with D hard to call. CDR1 is MNHEY and CDR2 is SMNVEV in the germline V gene (reference sequence). The CDR3 length is 12 residues. Trimming cost V 5 bases and J 4 bases, with 8 bases left between them. CDR3 amino acids: CASSPTGYGYTF. CDR3 in DNA: TGTGCCAGCAGTCCGACGGGCTATGGCTACACCTTC.

V is TRBV11-2 and J is TRBJ2-3; no reliable D call. V was trimmed by 3 bases and J by 0 bases, leaving 1 base between them. Germline V gene lookup returns CDR1 SGHAT and CDR2 FQNNGV. This CDR3 has 12 residues. CDR3 DNA: TGTGCCAGCAGCTTCAGCACAGATACGCAGTATTTT. It yields the protein CASSFSTDTQYF.

This clone has only one observation. This chain connects TRBV7-9 to TRBJ2-1; D call uncertain. The CDR3 covers 12 residues. The V end was cut by 3 bases, the J end by 10 bases, with 10 bases between. Germline V gene data show CDR1 as SEHNR and CDR2 as FQNEAQ (reference sequence). The CDR3 loop is CASSFERWEQFF. The CDR3 DNA is TGTGCCAGCAGCTTTGAGAGGTGGGAGCAGTTCTTC. Full variable domain (remainder filled in from reference TRBV7-9 and TRBJ2-1): DTGVSQNPRHKITKRGQNVTFRCDPISEHNRLYWYRQTLGQGPEFLTYFQNEAQLEKSRLLSDRFSAERPKGSFSTLEIQRTEQGDSAMYLCASSFERWEQFFGPGTRLTVL.

This chain links TRBV6-4 with TRBJ2-3; D is perhaps TRBD2 (6 bases). The CDR3 has 16 amino acids. Germline values: CDR1 MRHNA, CDR2 SNTAGT. V lost 3 bases, J lost 0 bases, and 13 bases lay in between. CDR3 loop: CASSELVGGSTDTQYF. The CDR3 DNA sequence: TGTGCCAGCAGTGAATTAGTCGGGGGAAGCACAGATACGCAGTATTTT.

This chain joins TRBV5-4 and TRBJ2-3; 11 nucleotides agree with TRBD2. After removal of 4 bases from V and 6 bases from J, the junction contained 4 bases not matched to a gene. This CDR3 region has 14 residues. Germline CDR1 reads SGHNT; CDR2 reads YYREEE (reference sequence). This chain's CDR3 is CASSMTSGADTQYF. DNA of the CDR3: TGTGCCAGCAGCATGACTAGCGGGGCGGATACGCAGTATTTT.

The gene calls are TRBV3-1 (or the pseudogene TRBV3-2) and TRBJ1-1, with a tentative D call TRBD1 (6 bases). The CDR3 extends over 13 amino acids. Germline CDR1 and CDR2: LGHDT and YNNKEL (reference sequence). V lost 6 bases and J lost 6, with 14 bases in between. In DNA form, the CDR3 reads TGTGCCAGCAGTCCGACAGGTAGAGCTGAAGCTTTCTTT. Translated: CASSPTGRAEAFF.

This clone was observed a handful of times. Here the CDR3 DNA reads TGTGCCAGCATTCTAGGCGAGATGAACACTGAAGCTTTCTTT. As protein: CASILGEMNTEAFF. The chain joins TRBV2 to TRBJ1-1; D remains unclear. V was clipped by 7 bases and J by 0 bases, with 12 bases between them. Germline CDR1 reads SNHLY; CDR2 reads FYNNEI. This CDR3 has 14 residues.

This sequence joins TRBV3-1 (or the pseudogene TRBV3-2) and TRBJ2-7; a possible D gene is TRBD2 (5 bases). The germline V gene encodes CDR1 LGHDT and CDR2 YNNKEL (reference sequence). This CDR3 comprises 12 residues. V dropped 4 bases and J dropped 4 bases, with 8 bases sitting between them. The CDR3 spells CASSLWEYEQYF. CDR3 coding DNA: TGTGCCAGCAGCCTGTGGGAGTACGAGCAGTACTTC.

This chain connects TRBV2 to TRBJ1-1; the D gene is possibly TRBD1 (6 bases). The CDR3 extends over 15 amino acids. From germline, CDR1 is SNHLY and CDR2 FYNNEI. V was trimmed by 3 bases and J by 0 bases, leaving 11 bases between them. The CDR3 spells CASSDWGGMNTEAFF. The CDR3 region has the DNA TGTGCCAGCAGTGATTGGGGGGGCATGAACACTGAAGCTTTCTTT.

The chain uses TRBV30 and TRBJ2-1; D is undetermined. Germline loops: CDR1 GTSNPN, CDR2 SVGIG (reference sequence). V lost 0 bases and J lost 5, with 8 bases in between. The CDR3 extends over 13 amino acids. Here the CDR3 reads CAWSVAVHNEQFF. CDR3 nucleotides: TGTGCCTGGAGTGTGGCGGTACACAATGAGCAGTTCTTC.

V is TRBV19 and J is TRBJ2-3, with D possibly being TRBD2 (7 bases). Trimming removed 6 bases from V and 3 bases from J, with 16 bases in between. The CDR3 has 15 residues. CDR1 is LNHDA, CDR2 SQIVND, per germline (reference sequence). CDR3 protein: CASRRSGGATDTQYF. The CDR3 DNA follows: TGTGCCAGTAGGCGGAGTGGGGGGGCTACAGATACGCAGTATTTT.